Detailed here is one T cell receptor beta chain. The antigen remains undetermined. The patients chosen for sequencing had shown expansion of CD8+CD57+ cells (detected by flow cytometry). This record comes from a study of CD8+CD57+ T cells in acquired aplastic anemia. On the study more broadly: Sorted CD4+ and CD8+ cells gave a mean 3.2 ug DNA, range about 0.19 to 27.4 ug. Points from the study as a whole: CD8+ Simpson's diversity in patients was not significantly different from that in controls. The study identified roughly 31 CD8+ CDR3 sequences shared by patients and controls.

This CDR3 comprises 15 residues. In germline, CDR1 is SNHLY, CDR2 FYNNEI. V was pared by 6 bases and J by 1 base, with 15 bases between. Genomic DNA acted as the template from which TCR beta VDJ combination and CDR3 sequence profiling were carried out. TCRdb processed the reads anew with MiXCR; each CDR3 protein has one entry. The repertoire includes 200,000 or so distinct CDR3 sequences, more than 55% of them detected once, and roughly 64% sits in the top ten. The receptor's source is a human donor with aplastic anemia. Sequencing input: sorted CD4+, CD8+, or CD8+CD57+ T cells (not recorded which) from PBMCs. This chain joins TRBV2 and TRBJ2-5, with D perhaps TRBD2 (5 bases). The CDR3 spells CASRLRDGRQETQYF. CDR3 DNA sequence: TGTGCCAGCAGGCTACGGGATGGTCGCCAAGAGACCCAGTACTTC.